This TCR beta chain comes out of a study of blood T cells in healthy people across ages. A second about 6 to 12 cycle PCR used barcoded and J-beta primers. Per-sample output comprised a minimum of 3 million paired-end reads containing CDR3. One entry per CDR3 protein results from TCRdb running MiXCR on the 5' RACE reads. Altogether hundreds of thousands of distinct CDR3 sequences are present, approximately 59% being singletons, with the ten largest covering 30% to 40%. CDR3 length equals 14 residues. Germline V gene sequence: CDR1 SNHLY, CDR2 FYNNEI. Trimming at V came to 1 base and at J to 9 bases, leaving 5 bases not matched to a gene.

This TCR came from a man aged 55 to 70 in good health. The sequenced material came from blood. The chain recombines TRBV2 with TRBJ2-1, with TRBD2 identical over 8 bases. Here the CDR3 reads CASSEGLAPGEQFF. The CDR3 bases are TGTGCCAGCAGTGAAGGACTAGCGCCCGGTGAGCAGTTCTTC. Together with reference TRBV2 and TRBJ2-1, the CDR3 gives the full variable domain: EPEVTQTPSHQVTQMGQEVILRCVPISNHLYFYWYRQILGQKVEFLVSFYNNEISEKSEIFDDQFSVERPDGSNFTLKIRSTKLEDSAMYFCASSEGLAPGEQFFGPGTRLTVL.